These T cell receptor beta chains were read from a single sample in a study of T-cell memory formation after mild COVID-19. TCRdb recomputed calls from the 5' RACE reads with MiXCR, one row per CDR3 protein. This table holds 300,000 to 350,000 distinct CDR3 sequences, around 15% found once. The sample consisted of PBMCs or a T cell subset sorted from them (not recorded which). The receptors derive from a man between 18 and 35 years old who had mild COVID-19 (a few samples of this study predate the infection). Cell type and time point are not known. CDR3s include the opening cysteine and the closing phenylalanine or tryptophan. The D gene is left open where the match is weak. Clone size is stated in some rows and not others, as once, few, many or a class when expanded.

cdr3_nt: TGTGCCAGCAGCTTAAAGGCGGGACAGGGAGGTGGACCCTGGACTGGGAACACTGAAGCTTTCTTT; cdr3_aa: CASSLKAGQGGGPWTGNTEAFF; j_call: TRBJ1-1; clone_size: few; v_call: TRBV7-3; cdr3_length: 22; d_call: TRBD1
cdr3_nt: TGTGCCAGTTCTAAGCGAGTAGTAGCGGGCCAAGAGACCCAGTACTTC; cdr3_aa: CASSKRVVAGQETQYF; j_call: TRBJ2-5; clone_size: .; v_call: TRBV6-2/TRBV6-3; cdr3_length: 16; d_call: TRBD2
cdr3_nt: TGTGCCAGCAGTTACGCAGGGATCGGTCAGCCCCAGCATTTT; cdr3_aa: CASSYAGIGQPQHF; j_call: TRBJ1-5; clone_size: few; v_call: TRBV6-6; cdr3_length: 14; d_call: .
cdr3_nt: TGTGCCTGGACCACCGGGACAGGGGTCGTTGGCTACACCTTC; cdr3_aa: CAWTTGTGVVGYTF; j_call: TRBJ1-2; clone_size: .; v_call: TRBV30; cdr3_length: 14; d_call: TRBD1
cdr3_nt: TGTGCCAGCAGCGCGACAGGACAAGAGACCCAGTACTTC; cdr3_aa: CASSATGQETQYF; j_call: TRBJ2-5; clone_size: many; v_call: TRBV12-3/TRBV12-4; cdr3_length: 13; d_call: .
cdr3_nt: TGTGCCAGCTCCGGGGGTAGCGGGGGGCCGGACGAGCAGTACTTC; cdr3_aa: CASSGGSGGPDEQYF; j_call: TRBJ2-7; clone_size: few; v_call: TRBV18; cdr3_length: 15; d_call: TRBD2
cdr3_nt: TGTGCCAGCAGCCCCCGAGCGGGGGGGACAGATACGCAGTATTTT; cdr3_aa: CASSPRAGGTDTQYF; j_call: TRBJ2-3; clone_size: .; v_call: TRBV6-2/TRBV6-3; cdr3_length: 15; d_call: TRBD2
cdr3_nt: TGTGCTAGTGGTTTGGTATTGACAGGGAAAACAGATACGCAGTATTTT; cdr3_aa: CASGLVLTGKTDTQYF; j_call: TRBJ2-3; clone_size: few; v_call: TRBV12-5; cdr3_length: 16; d_call: TRBD1
cdr3_nt: TGTGCCAGCAGCGCACGGACGGACGGAAACACCATATATTTT; cdr3_aa: CASSARTDGNTIYF; j_call: TRBJ1-3; clone_size: .; v_call: TRBV9; cdr3_length: 14; d_call: .
cdr3_nt: TGTGCCAGCAGCTTAGAGTCTAGCACCCATGAGCAGTTCTTC; cdr3_aa: CASSLESSTHEQFF; j_call: TRBJ2-1; clone_size: few; v_call: TRBV11-1; cdr3_length: 14; d_call: .
cdr3_nt: TGCGCCAGCAGCTTGGAACCCAATCAGCCCCAGCATTTT; cdr3_aa: CASSLEPNQPQHF; j_call: TRBJ1-5; clone_size: few; v_call: TRBV5-1; cdr3_length: 13; d_call: .
cdr3_nt: TGCAGTGCTAGGACCGGGACAGGGACCACTGAAGCTTTCTTT; cdr3_aa: CSARTGTGTTEAFF; j_call: TRBJ1-1; clone_size: .; v_call: TRBV20-1; cdr3_length: 14; d_call: TRBD1
cdr3_nt: TGTGCCAGCAGCTTGTTCGCGGGGGGGCAGATAGATACGCAGTATTTT; cdr3_aa: CASSLFAGGQIDTQYF; j_call: TRBJ2-3; clone_size: .; v_call: TRBV7-9; cdr3_length: 16; d_call: TRBD2
cdr3_nt: TGCGCCAGCAGCGAGACAGGGGGTGGGTATGAGACCCAGTACTTC; cdr3_aa: CASSETGGGYETQYF; j_call: TRBJ2-5; clone_size: few; v_call: TRBV5-1; cdr3_length: 15; d_call: TRBD1
cdr3_nt: TGTGCCAGCAGTTTAATTGTCGGGGAATCTACTCAGCCCCAGCATTTT; cdr3_aa: CASSLIVGESTQPQHF; j_call: TRBJ1-5; clone_size: .; v_call: TRBV12-3/TRBV12-4; cdr3_length: 16; d_call: .
cdr3_nt: TGTGCCAGCACAACTGGGACGGGGCGCTCCTACAATGAGCAGTTCTTC; cdr3_aa: CASTTGTGRSYNEQFF; j_call: TRBJ2-1; clone_size: .; v_call: TRBV7-2; cdr3_length: 16; d_call: .
cdr3_nt: TGTGCCAGCAGCTTTTCGGGAATGGGGCAGTTCTTC; cdr3_aa: CASSFSGMGQFF; j_call: TRBJ2-1; clone_size: .; v_call: TRBV5-5; cdr3_length: 12; d_call: .
cdr3_nt: TGCGCCAGCAGCCAAGTCACGGTCGTGAGGGCCAATGAGCAGTTCTTC; cdr3_aa: CASSQVTVVRANEQFF; j_call: TRBJ2-1; clone_size: few; v_call: TRBV4-3; cdr3_length: 16; d_call: .
cdr3_nt: TGTGCCAGCAGTTTTTGGGGGAATGATTTGTCCGGGGAGCTGTTTTTT; cdr3_aa: CASSFWGNDLSGELFF; j_call: TRBJ2-2; clone_size: .; v_call: TRBV12-3/TRBV12-4; cdr3_length: 16; d_call: .
cdr3_nt: TGTGCCAGCAGTTACGACGGGGGTCGGAGAGAAGCTTTCTTT; cdr3_aa: CASSYDGGRREAFF; j_call: TRBJ1-1; clone_size: few; v_call: TRBV6-6; cdr3_length: 14; d_call: .
cdr3_nt: TGTGCCAGCAGTGAGACTAGGCTGTCTCCCCAGCATTTT; cdr3_aa: CASSETRLSPQHF; j_call: TRBJ1-5; clone_size: .; v_call: TRBV6-2/TRBV6-3; cdr3_length: 13; d_call: .
cdr3_nt: TGTGCCAGCAGCTTAGAGTATTCTAGCACAGATACGCAGTATTTT; cdr3_aa: CASSLEYSSTDTQYF; j_call: TRBJ2-3; clone_size: .; v_call: TRBV7-2; cdr3_length: 15; d_call: .
cdr3_nt: TGTGCCAGCAGCGTAGGAAACCCGGATACGCAGTATTTT; cdr3_aa: CASSVGNPDTQYF; j_call: TRBJ2-3; clone_size: .; v_call: TRBV9; cdr3_length: 13; d_call: .
cdr3_nt: TGTGCCAGCTCACCACGGGGCACCAATGAGCAGTTCTTC; cdr3_aa: CASSPRGTNEQFF; j_call: TRBJ2-1; clone_size: few; v_call: TRBV18; cdr3_length: 13; d_call: .
cdr3_nt: TGTGCCAGCAGCACACCCTTAGCGGGGCAAGAAGAGACCCAGTACTTC; cdr3_aa: CASSTPLAGQEETQYF; j_call: TRBJ2-5; clone_size: .; v_call: TRBV7-9; cdr3_length: 16; d_call: TRBD2
cdr3_nt: TGTGCCAGCAGCGCGCAGGGTTCAGATACGCAGTATTTT; cdr3_aa: CASSAQGSDTQYF; j_call: TRBJ2-3; clone_size: few; v_call: TRBV7-9; cdr3_length: 13; d_call: .
cdr3_nt: TGTGCTAGTGGTTTGGTACCAGGGGAATGGCAAGAGACCCAGTACTTC; cdr3_aa: CASGLVPGEWQETQYF; j_call: TRBJ2-5; clone_size: .; v_call: TRBV12-5; cdr3_length: 16; d_call: .